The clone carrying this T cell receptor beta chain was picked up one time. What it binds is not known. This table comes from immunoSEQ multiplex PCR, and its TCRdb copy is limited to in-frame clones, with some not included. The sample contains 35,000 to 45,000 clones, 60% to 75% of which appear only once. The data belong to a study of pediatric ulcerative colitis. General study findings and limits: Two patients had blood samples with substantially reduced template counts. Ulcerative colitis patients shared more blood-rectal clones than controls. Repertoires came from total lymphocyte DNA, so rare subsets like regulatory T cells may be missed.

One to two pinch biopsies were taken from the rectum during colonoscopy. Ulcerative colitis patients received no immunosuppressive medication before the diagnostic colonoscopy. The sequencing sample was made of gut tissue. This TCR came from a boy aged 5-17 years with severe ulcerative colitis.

The CDR3 coding sequence is TGTGCCAGCCTCTCAATTTTCCAAGAGACCCAGTACTTC. Protein product: CASLSIFQETQYF. The chain uses TRBV2 and TRBJ2-5; no clear D gene. Germline CDR1 reads SNHLY; CDR2 reads FYNNEI. This CDR3 spans 13 amino acids. Trimming pared 8 bases from V and 1 base from J, leaving 11 bases between.